This T cell receptor beta chain was retrieved from a study of blood T cells in healthy people across ages. Study-wide background: About one barcoded beta molecule was captured per two T cells (by template switching). Whole-study findings and limits: Estimates of total diversity, which came from one million sequenced T cells, were considered to be underestimates.

PBMCs were isolated at a quantity of at least 7 million per sample. Together with a sample-barcoded 5' primer, a J-beta primer mix was included in a second PCR lasting about 7 to 11 cycles. Researchers report that each sample yielded at least 3 million CDR3-containing paired-end reads. One entry per CDR3 protein, called by TCRdb with MiXCR from the 5' RACE reads. In the table there are some 710,000 distinct CDR3 sequences, around 45% of which are singletons. In this sample, this clonotype turned up a few times. The antigen is unknown. In germline, CDR1 is LGHNA, CDR2 YNFKEQ. The ends were cut back, 0 bases at V and 6 bases at J, with 15 bases in the middle. The CDR3 consists of 16 residues.

The chain couples TRBV4-2 to TRBJ2-1; no clear D gene. Sequencing was done on a sample of blood. This clonotype was obtained from a man at least 80 years old in good health. The chain's CDR3 is CASSQDWEAWRNEQFF. In DNA form, the CDR3 reads TGTGCCAGCAGCCAAGACTGGGAAGCCTGGCGCAATGAGCAGTTCTTC.